This is a list of T cell receptor beta chains from one sample in a study of vaccination and CD4 T cells after COVID-19. TCRdb re-derived calls from the PCR reads in MiXCR, one entry per CDR3 protein. The sample includes 20,000 to 30,000 distinct CDR3 sequences, about 64% seen only once; the top ten take about 5%. No antigens are known for them. The sample taken for sequencing was CD4+ T cells from blood, cultured in vitro. These receptors came from a human donor who had recovered from COVID-19. CDR3s include the opening cysteine and the closing phenylalanine or tryptophan. D genes are given only for firm matches. Clone size is not always given. Where it is, it says once, few, many or a class for expanded clones.

d_call,v_call,j_call,clone_size,cdr3_nt,cdr3_aa
NA,TRBV28,TRBJ1-5,once,TGTGCCAGCAGCCCCGGGGGGACGCTACAGCCCCAGCATTTT,CASSPGGTLQPQHF
NA,TRBV7-2,TRBJ1-3,NA,TGTGCCAGCAGATTTTCCTCTGGAAACACCATATATTTT,CASRFSSGNTIYF
NA,TRBV20-1,TRBJ1-5,NA,TGCAGTGCAACCAGGGACTATACGGGCAATCAGCCCCAGCATTTT,CSATRDYTGNQPQHF
TRBD1,TRBV19,TRBJ1-2,NA,TGTGCCAGTACCGACAGGGGGGTTTTTGGCTACACCTTC,CASTDRGVFGYTF
TRBD2,TRBV19,TRBJ2-1,NA,TGTGCCAGTGAGAGACGGACTAGCGGCCTTTCCTACAATGAGCAGTTCTTC,CASERRTSGLSYNEQFF
NA,TRBV9,TRBJ1-1,NA,TGTGCCAGCAGCATCAATGGGCAGGGGTTCTCTGAAGCTTTCTTT,CASSINGQGFSEAFF
NA,TRBV20-1,TRBJ1-2,NA,TGCAGTGCTCCCCCCCTGACAGTCCACTATGGCTACACCTTC,CSAPPLTVHYGYTF
NA,TRBV27,TRBJ2-1,NA,TGTGCCAGCAGTTTATTAGGGGTGATGGGGAATGAGCAGTTCTTC,CASSLLGVMGNEQFF
TRBD1,TRBV10-3,TRBJ1-6,NA,TGTGCCATCGGGCAGGGGGGACCTAATTCACCCCTCCACTTT,CAIGQGGPNSPLHF
NA,TRBV7-6,TRBJ2-3,few,TGTGCCAGCAGCTTAGCGCGTTTCAGGGACCCTAGCACAGATACGCAGTATTTT,CASSLARFRDPSTDTQYF
TRBD2,TRBV6-2/TRBV6-3,TRBJ2-3,NA,TGTGCCAGCAGGAGCCGAGGGAGCGGGAGGGTGGCAGATACGCAGTATTTT,CASRSRGSGRVADTQYF
TRBD1,TRBV24-1,TRBJ2-1,once,TGTGCCACCAGTGAGACCGGGACAGCTCTCCCTTATGAGCAGTTCTTC,CATSETGTALPYEQFF
NA,TRBV7-2,TRBJ1-5,medium-sized,TGTGCCAGCAGCCCGAGGGGGGTACAGATGAATCAGCCCCAGCATTTT,CASSPRGVQMNQPQHF
NA,TRBV29-1,TRBJ1-2,NA,TGCAGCCTAAACCGGGACGGCGGAGGCTACACCTTC,CSLNRDGGGYTF
NA,TRBV6-2/TRBV6-3,TRBJ1-6,NA,TGTGCCAGCAATGGGAACAGGGTTTCACCCCTCCACTTT,CASNGNRVSPLHF
TRBD1,TRBV20-1,TRBJ1-1,NA,TGCAGATGCTTACAGGGGGAAGCTTTCTTT,CRCLQGEAFF
NA,TRBV12-3/TRBV12-4,TRBJ1-1,NA,TGTGCCAGCAGGTCTACAGGGAGGTCTGAAGCTTTCTTT,CASRSTGRSEAFF
TRBD1,TRBV12-5,TRBJ2-1,NA,TGTGCTAGTGGTCGGGGACAGGGGAGTCGGGATGAGCAGTTCTTC,CASGRGQGSRDEQFF
NA,TRBV20-1,TRBJ1-2,NA,TGCAGTGCTAAAAGATCCGCCTATGGCTACACCTTC,CSAKRSAYGYTF
NA,TRBV24-1,TRBJ2-3,NA,TGTGCCACCGGTGCGACCACAGATACGCAGTATTTT,CATGATTDTQYF
NA,TRBV20-1,TRBJ2-5,NA,TGCAGCCTACGTGGGCGTCAAGAGACCCAGTACTTC,CSLRGRQETQYF
NA,TRBV20-1,TRBJ1-2,NA,TGCAGTGAACGGGGGGCAGGGGTTACCAATGGCTACACCTTC,CSERGAGVTNGYTF
NA,TRBV7-2,TRBJ2-5,NA,TGTGCCAGCAGCTTAGCGACGGTAGAGACCCAGTACTTC,CASSLATVETQYF
NA,TRBV2,TRBJ1-2,once,TGTGCCAGCACCAAAGAGCAAGTACCGGGAGGCTACACCTTC,CASTKEQVPGGYTF
NA,TRBV4-1,TRBJ2-7,NA,TGCGCCAGCATGCGGGACCTAGCTAGCTACGAGCAGTACTTC,CASMRDLASYEQYF
NA,TRBV19,TRBJ2-3,few,TGTGCCAGTAGTCCTCAGCACTCAAGCACAGATACGCAGTATTTT,CASSPQHSSTDTQYF
NA,TRBV7-6,TRBJ2-7,NA,TGTGCCAGCAGCTTACTTCCAGGGTCCACCTACGAGCAGTACTTC,CASSLLPGSTYEQYF
NA,TRBV15,TRBJ2-2,NA,TGTGCCACCAGCAGAGAACAGTCGAACACCGGGGAGCTGTTTTTT,CATSREQSNTGELFF
TRBD1,TRBV19,TRBJ1-2,few,TGTGCCACCGAGTCACAGGGGCGGTATGGCTACACCTTC,CATESQGRYGYTF
NA,TRBV20-1,TRBJ1-6,NA,TGCAGTGCCCCGCACCCTCAGAGTTATAATTCACCCCTCCACTTT,CSAPHPQSYNSPLHF
NA,TRBV20-1,TRBJ1-1,NA,TGCAGTGCTGTCGGGAGTAATTGGAACACTGAAGCTTTCTTT,CSAVGSNWNTEAFF
TRBD2,TRBV20-1,TRBJ2-7,NA,TGCAGTGCTAGAGTTAGGACTAGCGGGAGCTGGGGGCAGTACTTC,CSARVRTSGSWGQYF
NA,TRBV29-1,TRBJ2-1,NA,TGCAGCGCCCCACGGGGCTACCTAAGCTCCTACAATGAGCAGTTCTTC,CSAPRGYLSSYNEQFF
TRBD2,TRBV5-1,TRBJ2-5,once,TGCGCCAGCAGCTTGGATCCGGGGGGTAGAGAGACCCAGTACTTC,CASSLDPGGRETQYF
NA,TRBV7-2,TRBJ1-5,few,TGTGCCAGCAGCTTGGGAGGGGTCCAACAGCCCCAGCATTTT,CASSLGGVQQPQHF
TRBD2,TRBV11-2,TRBJ2-5,NA,TGTGCCAGCAGCCCGGCTAGCGGAAGAGAGACCCAGTACTTC,CASSPASGRETQYF
TRBD1,TRBV6-5,TRBJ1-2,NA,TGTGCCAGCAGTTACAACAGGGGGACAGAGTTCTTC,CASSYNRGTEFF
TRBD1,TRBV6-1,TRBJ1-1,NA,TGTGCCAGCAGCCGTTTAATGCCCGTGGACAGGAATATTGAAGCTTTCTTT,CASSRLMPVDRNIEAFF
TRBD2,TRBV20-1,TRBJ2-4,NA,TGCAGTGCTAGAGGACTAGCGGGAGGGCCTGGGAACATTCAGTACTTC,CSARGLAGGPGNIQYF
TRBD2,TRBV6-2/TRBV6-3,TRBJ2-7,NA,TGTGCCAGCAGTTCACTAGCGGGAGGCAAAACCGAGCAGTACTTC,CASSSLAGGKTEQYF
NA,TRBV15,TRBJ1-2,NA,TGTGCCACCAGCAGAGAGCAGGTCAACTATGGCTACACCTTC,CATSREQVNYGYTF
NA,TRBV19,TRBJ2-3,NA,TGTGCCAGTAGTATAGAGAGTCCCGGCACAGATACGCAGTATTTT,CASSIESPGTDTQYF
TRBD1,TRBV27,TRBJ1-5,NA,TGTGCCAGCAGTTTCACAGGGGCCTACAATCAGCCCCAGCATTTT,CASSFTGAYNQPQHF
TRBD1,TRBV24-1,TRBJ1-2,few,TGTGCCACCAGTCACCGTCAGGACAGGGGGGGTGGCTACACCTTC,CATSHRQDRGGGYTF
NA,TRBV6-1,TRBJ1-2,NA,TGTGCCAGCAGCCTCCGCATTAACTATGGCTACACCTTC,CASSLRINYGYTF
NA,TRBV7-2,TRBJ2-3,NA,TGTGCCAGCAGCTTAGCAGGCCTAGCTGGTGATACGCAGTATTTT,CASSLAGLAGDTQYF
NA,TRBV20-1,TRBJ1-1,NA,TGCAGTGCTTTTAACCGACAGATAGAAGCTTTCTTT,CSAFNRQIEAFF
TRBD2,TRBV19,TRBJ2-7,NA,TGTGCCAGTAGTGGGGCTAGCGGCGGACCCTACGAGCAGTACTTC,CASSGASGGPYEQYF
TRBD2,TRBV20-1,TRBJ2-7,NA,TGCAGTGCCAGACGAGCGGGAGGGCCGGACGAGCAGTACTTC,CSARRAGGPDEQYF
NA,TRBV7-8,TRBJ2-4,NA,TGTGCCAGCAGCTTAGCAGACAAAAACATTCAGTACTTC,CASSLADKNIQYF
TRBD2,TRBV24-1,TRBJ2-3,NA,TGTGCCACCAGCCTAGCGGGAGTGGCAGATACGCAGTATTTT,CATSLAGVADTQYF
TRBD1,TRBV6-2/TRBV6-3,TRBJ1-5,NA,TGTGCCAGCAGCTCCGGGACAGTCAATCAGCCCCAGCATTTT,CASSSGTVNQPQHF
TRBD1,TRBV30,TRBJ1-1,NA,TGTGCCTGGAGTCAGGACAGGGCCAACACTGAAGCTTTCTTT,CAWSQDRANTEAFF
NA,TRBV5-4,TRBJ2-7,NA,TGTGCCAGCAGCTTCAGGGATGGGTACGAGCAGTACTTC,CASSFRDGYEQYF
NA,TRBV6-2/TRBV6-3,TRBJ1-1,few,TGTGCCAGCAGTTCCCAAATGGGGGGCGCTGAAGCTTTCTTT,CASSSQMGGAEAFF